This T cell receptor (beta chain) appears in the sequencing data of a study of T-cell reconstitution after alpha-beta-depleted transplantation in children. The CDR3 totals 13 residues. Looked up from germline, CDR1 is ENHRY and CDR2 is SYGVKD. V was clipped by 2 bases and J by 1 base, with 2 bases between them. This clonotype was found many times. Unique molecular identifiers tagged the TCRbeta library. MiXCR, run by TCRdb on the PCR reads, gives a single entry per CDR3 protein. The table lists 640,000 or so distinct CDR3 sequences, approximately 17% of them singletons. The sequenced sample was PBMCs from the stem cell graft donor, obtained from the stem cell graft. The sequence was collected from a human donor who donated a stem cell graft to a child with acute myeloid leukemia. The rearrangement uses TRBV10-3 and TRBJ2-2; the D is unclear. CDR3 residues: CAISERNTGELFF. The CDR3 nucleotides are TGTGCCATCAGTGAGCGGAACACCGGGGAGCTGTTTTTT.